The source of this T cell receptor (beta chain) is a study of cytomegalovirus exposure and HLA in healthy donors. General study findings and limits: Within the data, a cluster of highly shared sequence variants was likely a sequencing artifact.

A note on this clone: Its antigen remains unidentified.

This PCR relied on a set of 60 Vbeta primers and 13 Jbeta primers. In the source study's methods: A later analysis tallied tens of millions of unique TCR beta chains, about 11 million of them shared. The assay was immunoSEQ multiplex PCR, and TCRdb's table has in-frame clones only and misses some. V, J and clone size derive from that table, while D and trimming were established from the DNA sequence. The repertoire consists of 150,000 or so clones, with roughly 83% occurring once and the leading ten covering about 8.3%. The germline gives CDR1 LGHNA, CDR2 YSLEER. Trimming removed 0 bases at V and 3 bases at J, with 17 bases between. The CDR3 has 17 amino acids.

This chain joins TRBV4-3 and TRBJ1-1; the D gene is possibly TRBD1 (5 bases). This TCR derives from a man aged 25-45 years in good health and CMV-seropositive. Sequencing used PBMCs. For the CDR3, the DNA is TGCGCCAGCAGCCAAGAGTGGCAGGGTGGAGGGGACACTGAAGCTTTCTTT. It translates to CASSQEWQGGGDTEAFF.